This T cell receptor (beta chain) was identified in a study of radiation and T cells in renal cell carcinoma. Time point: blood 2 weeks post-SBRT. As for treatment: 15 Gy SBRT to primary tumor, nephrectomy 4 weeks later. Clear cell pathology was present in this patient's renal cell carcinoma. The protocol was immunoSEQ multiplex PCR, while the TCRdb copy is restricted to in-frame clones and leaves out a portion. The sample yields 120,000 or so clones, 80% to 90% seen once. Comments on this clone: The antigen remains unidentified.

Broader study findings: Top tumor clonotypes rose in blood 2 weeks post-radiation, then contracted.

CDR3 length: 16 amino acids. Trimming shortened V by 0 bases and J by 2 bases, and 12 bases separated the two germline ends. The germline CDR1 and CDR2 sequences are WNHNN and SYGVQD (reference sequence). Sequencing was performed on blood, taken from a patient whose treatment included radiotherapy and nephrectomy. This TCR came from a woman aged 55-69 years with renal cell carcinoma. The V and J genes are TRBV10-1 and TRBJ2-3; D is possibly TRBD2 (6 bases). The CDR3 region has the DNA TGCGCCAGCAGTGAGTCGAAGAGGGGACTCACAGATACGCAGTATTTT. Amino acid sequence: CASSESKRGLTDTQYF.